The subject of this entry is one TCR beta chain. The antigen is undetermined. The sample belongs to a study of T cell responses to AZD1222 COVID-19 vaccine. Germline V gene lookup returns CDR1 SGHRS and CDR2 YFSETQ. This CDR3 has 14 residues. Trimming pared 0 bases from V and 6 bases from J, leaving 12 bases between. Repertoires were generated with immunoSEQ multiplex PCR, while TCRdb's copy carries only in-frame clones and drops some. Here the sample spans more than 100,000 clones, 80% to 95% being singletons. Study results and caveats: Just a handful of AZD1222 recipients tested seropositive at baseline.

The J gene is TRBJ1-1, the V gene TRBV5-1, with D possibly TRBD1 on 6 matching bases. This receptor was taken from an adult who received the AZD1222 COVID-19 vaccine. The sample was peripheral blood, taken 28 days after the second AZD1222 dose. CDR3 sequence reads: CASSLAAGVAEAFF. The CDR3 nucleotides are TGCGCCAGCAGCTTGGCTGCAGGGGTCGCTGAAGCTTTCTTT.